This T cell receptor beta chain was documented in a study of T cells in Graves' hyperthyroidism and ophthalmopathy. About the study: Sampling of peripheral blood happened at initial diagnosis, prior to any treatment.

At least ten counts were recorded for this clonotype. Its target is unknown. Study results and limitations: Researchers report that a 13 V-J model separated ophthalmopathy from stable hyperthyroidism.

Uncontrolled infections, other autoimmune diseases, pregnancy or lactation led to exclusion of patients. From germline, CDR1 is DFQATT and CDR2 SNEGSKA (reference sequence). The length of the CDR3 is 14 residues. The junction had 9 bases not matched to a gene; V was cut back by 3 bases and J by 7 bases. RNA transcripts gave rise to amplified TCR beta CDR3 regions. The HTBI primer set served for first-round RT-PCR of the TCR CDR3. One entry per CDR3 protein, called by TCRdb with MiXCR from the multiplex PCR reads. The table includes about 600,000 distinct CDR3 sequences, 16% detected once. This clonotype was obtained from a woman aged 40 to 50 with Graves' ophthalmopathy. The chain combines TRBV20-1 with TRBJ2-1; TRBD2 matches 7 bases. Sequencing was carried out using blood. The CDR3 sequence: CSARPRDYLNEQFF. In DNA, the CDR3 is TGCAGTGCTAGGCCTCGGGACTACCTAAATGAGCAGTTCTTC.